The sequence of this T cell receptor (beta chain) was determined in a study of spatial heterogeneity in lung cancer. Looking at the study overall: Unique TCR and UMI combinations averaged more than ten appearances each in raw reads.

The time point was: blood at routine non-recurrence follow-up after resection. TCRdb used MiXCR to reprocess the 5' RACE reads, holding one entry per CDR3 protein. The sample shows 35,000 to 50,000 distinct CDR3 sequences, approximately 22% of them seen only once. In its sample, this clonotype was seen many times. The sequences come from PBMCs, collected at follow-up. This TCR came from a female donor with early-stage non-small cell lung cancer.

The CDR3 region is CASSFQRDTDTQYF. In DNA form, the CDR3 reads TGTGCCAGCAGCTTCCAGAGGGACACAGATACGCAGTATTTT. J is TRBJ2-3 and V is TRBV5-6; TRBD2 might be the D (5 bases). CDR1 and CDR2 (germline): SGHDT, YYEEEE. This CDR3 region has 14 residues. The ends were cut back, 2 bases at V and 2 bases at J, with 9 bases in the middle. Combining the CDR3 with reference TRBV5-6 and TRBJ2-3 gives the whole variable domain DAGVTQSPTHLIKTRGQQVTLRCSPKSGHDTVSWYQQALGQGPQFIFQYYEEEERQRGNFPDRFSGHQFPNYSSELNVNALLLGDSALYLCASSFQRDTDTQYFGPGTRLTVL.